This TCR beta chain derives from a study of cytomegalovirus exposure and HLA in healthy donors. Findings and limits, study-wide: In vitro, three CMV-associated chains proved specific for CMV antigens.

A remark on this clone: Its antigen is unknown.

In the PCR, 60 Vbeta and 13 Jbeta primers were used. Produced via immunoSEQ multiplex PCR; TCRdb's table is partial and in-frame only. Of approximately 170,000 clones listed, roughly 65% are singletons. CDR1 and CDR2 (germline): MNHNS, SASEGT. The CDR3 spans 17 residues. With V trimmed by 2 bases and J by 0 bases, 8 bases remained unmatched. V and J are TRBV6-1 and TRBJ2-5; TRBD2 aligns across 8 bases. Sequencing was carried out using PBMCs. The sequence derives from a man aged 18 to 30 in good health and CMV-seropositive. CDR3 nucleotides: TGTGCCAGCAGTGAAAAAAGGTCGGGAGGGCACCAAGAGACCCAGTACTTC. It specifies CASSEKRSGGHQETQYF.